This record covers a single T cell receptor beta chain. Its target is not known. PCR primers comprised 60 Vbeta and 13 Jbeta primers. Only in-frame clones appear in the TCRdb table, and some are missing; sequencing was by immunoSEQ multiplex PCR. The sample has over 95,000 clones; under 85% are singletons. This specimen belongs to a study of cytomegalovirus exposure and HLA in healthy donors. Overall study results and limits: Associated with HLA alleles at 0.05 false discovery rate in a later analysis were approximately 17,000 TCR beta sequences. Confirmation in vitro established that three CMV-associated chains were specific for CMV antigens. The HLA-A and HLA-B alleles of most subjects were reportedly predicted accurately from TCR beta sequences. A list of 164 TCR beta chains associated with cytomegalovirus was given.

CDR3 length: 17 residues. V shed 3 bases and J 1 base; nucleotides not matched to a gene: 10. Per the germline V gene, CDR1 is SQVTM and CDR2 is ANQGSEA. The sequenced sample consisted of PBMCs. V and J are TRBV29-1 and TRBJ1-3; 9 nucleotides match TRBD1. The sequence was collected from a man aged 40-49 years in good health and CMV-seropositive. The DNA of the CDR3 is TGCAGCGTTGATGTTTGGGGACAGGGACCTTCTGGAAACACCATATATTTT. Encoded protein: CSVDVWGQGPSGNTIYF.